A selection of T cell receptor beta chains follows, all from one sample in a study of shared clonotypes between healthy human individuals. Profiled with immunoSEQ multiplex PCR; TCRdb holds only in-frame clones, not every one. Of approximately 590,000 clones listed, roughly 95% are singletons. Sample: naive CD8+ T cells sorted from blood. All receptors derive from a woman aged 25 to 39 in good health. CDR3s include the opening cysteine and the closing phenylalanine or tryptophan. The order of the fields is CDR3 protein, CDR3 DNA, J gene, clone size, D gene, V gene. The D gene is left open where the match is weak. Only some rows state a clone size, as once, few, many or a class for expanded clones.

CDR3: CASSALGLAGEGSLTDTQYF
DNA: TGTGCCAGCAGTGCACTGGGACTAGCGGGAGAGGGGTCGTTAACAGATACGCAGTATTTT
J: TRBJ2-3
size: -
D: TRBD2
V: TRBV27

CDR3: CASSLQGRADTQYF
DNA: TGTGCCAGCAGCTTACAGGGTAGGGCAGATACGCAGTATTTT
J: TRBJ2-3
size: -
D: -
V: TRBV7-9

CDR3: CASSLAGDTEAFF
DNA: TGTGCCAGCAGCCTGGCAGGGGACACTGAAGCTTTCTTT
J: TRBJ1-1
size: -
D: -
V: TRBV28

CDR3: CASSFVGRAYEQYF
DNA: TGTGCCAGCAGCTTCGTAGGCAGGGCCTACGAGCAGTACTTC
J: TRBJ2-7
size: -
D: -
V: TRBV7-2

CDR3: CSAQIVGGADTQYF
DNA: TGCAGCGCCCAAATAGTCGGGGGCGCAGATACGCAGTATTTT
J: TRBJ2-3
size: -
D: -
V: TRBV29-1

CDR3: CASSGSVGEVGTEAFF
DNA: TGTGCCAGCAGCGGGAGTGTGGGGGAGGTGGGCACTGAAGCTTTCTTT
J: TRBJ1-1
size: -
D: -
V: TRBV9

CDR3: CASGTGGPYEQYF
DNA: TGTGCCAGTGGGACAGGGGGTCCCTACGAGCAGTACTTC
J: TRBJ2-7
size: few
D: TRBD1
V: TRBV10-3

CDR3: CASRQGAVDTQYF
DNA: TGTGCCAGCAGACAGGGGGCGGTAGATACGCAGTATTTT
J: TRBJ2-3
size: -
D: TRBD1
V: TRBV27

CDR3: CSVLGQGRTGELFF
DNA: TGCAGCGTTTTGGGACAGGGACGGACCGGGGAGCTGTTTTTT
J: TRBJ2-2
size: -
D: TRBD1
V: TRBV29-1

CDR3: CASSPVGLDTEAFF
DNA: TGTGCCAGCAGCCCCGTGGGTTTGGACACTGAAGCTTTCTTT
J: TRBJ1-1
size: -
D: -
V: TRBV28

CDR3: CASSTPSGRVDNEQFF
DNA: TGTGCCAGTAGTACCCCCAGCGGGAGAGTAGACAATGAGCAGTTCTTC
J: TRBJ2-1
size: -
D: TRBD2
V: TRBV19

CDR3: CASSLGLAGGRSTGELFF
DNA: TGCGCCAGCAGCTTGGGACTAGCGGGAGGGCGCAGCACCGGGGAGCTGTTTTTT
J: TRBJ2-2
size: -
D: TRBD2
V: TRBV5-1

CDR3: CASSFVGGRDTQYF
DNA: TGTGCCAGCAGCTTTGTGGGAGGGCGAGATACGCAGTATTTT
J: TRBJ2-3
size: -
D: TRBD2
V: TRBV5-4

CDR3: CASSAEDEQYF
DNA: TGTGCCAGCAGCGCAGAGGACGAGCAGTACTTC
J: TRBJ2-7
size: -
D: -
V: TRBV5-4

CDR3: CSVEFGYPRGSYEQYF
DNA: TGCAGCGTTGAATTCGGCTACCCAAGGGGCTCCTACGAGCAGTACTTC
J: TRBJ2-7
size: -
D: -
V: TRBV29-1

CDR3: CASSQVRGTSGKRNEQFF
DNA: TGTGCCAGCAGCCAAGTTAGGGGGACTAGCGGGAAGCGTAATGAGCAGTTCTTC
J: TRBJ2-1
size: -
D: TRBD2
V: TRBV4-2

CDR3: CASSFSVETQYF
DNA: TGTGCCAGCAGTTTTTCCGTCGAGACCCAGTACTTC
J: TRBJ2-5
size: -
D: -
V: TRBV28

CDR3: CASSPGLAGPNEQFF
DNA: TGCGCCAGCAGTCCGGGACTAGCGGGACCCAATGAGCAGTTCTTC
J: TRBJ2-1
size: -
D: TRBD2
V: TRBV10-2

CDR3: CASSSLAGRGDNEQFF
DNA: TGTGCCAGCAGTTCCCTAGCGGGGAGAGGCGACAATGAGCAGTTCTTC
J: TRBJ2-1
size: -
D: TRBD2
V: TRBV27

CDR3: CASSSNRGAQYF
DNA: TGTGCCAGCAGTTCAAACCGCGGGGCCCAGTACTTC
J: TRBJ2-5
size: -
D: -
V: TRBV28

CDR3: CASSLKAGAIAAYEQYF
DNA: TGTGCCAGCAGTTTAAAGGCAGGGGCCATAGCCGCCTACGAGCAGTACTTC
J: TRBJ2-7
size: -
D: -
V: TRBV27

CDR3: CASSQEGGQIYYGYTF
DNA: TGTGCCAGCAGCCAAGAAGGGGGACAGATCTACTATGGCTACACCTTC
J: TRBJ1-2
size: -
D: TRBD1
V: TRBV4-2

CDR3: CASSPPWGPNQETQYF
DNA: TGTGCCAGCAGTCCCCCGTGGGGCCCGAACCAAGAGACCCAGTACTTC
J: TRBJ2-5
size: -
D: -
V: TRBV28

CDR3: CASSQEGLAAYNEQFF
DNA: TGCGCCAGCAGCCAAGAAGGCCTAGCGGCCTACAATGAGCAGTTCTTC
J: TRBJ2-1
size: -
D: TRBD2
V: TRBV4-1

CDR3: CASSSSPSGRENEQFF
DNA: TGTGCCAGCAGCTCCTCCCCTAGCGGGAGGGAAAATGAGCAGTTCTTC
J: TRBJ2-1
size: -
D: TRBD2
V: TRBV7-6

CDR3: CASSSGQKPPDTQYF
DNA: TGTGCCAGCAGTTCGGGACAAAAGCCCCCAGATACGCAGTATTTT
J: TRBJ2-3
size: -
D: -
V: TRBV27

CDR3: CASSEAGTSNQPQHF
DNA: TGTGCCAGCAGTGAGGCCGGAACTAGCAATCAGCCCCAGCATTTT
J: TRBJ1-5
size: -
D: -
V: TRBV2

CDR3: CASSQDQRREPYNEQFF
DNA: TGCGCCAGCAGCCAAGATCAGCGGCGGGAGCCCTACAATGAGCAGTTCTTC
J: TRBJ2-1
size: -
D: TRBD2
V: TRBV4-1

CDR3: CASSAISGTGGTSYNEQFF
DNA: TGTGCCAGCAGCGCCATCTCAGGGACAGGGGGCACATCCTACAATGAGCAGTTCTTC
J: TRBJ2-1
size: -
D: TRBD1
V: TRBV11-2

CDR3: CASSFPSGRGAKNIQYF
DNA: TGCGCCAGCAGCTTTCCTAGCGGGAGGGGGGCCAAAAACATTCAGTACTTC
J: TRBJ2-4
size: -
D: TRBD2
V: TRBV5-1

CDR3: CASSGQGAGWEKLYEQYF
DNA: TGTGCCAGCAGTGGACAGGGGGCGGGTTGGGAGAAACTTTACGAGCAGTACTTC
J: TRBJ2-7
size: -
D: TRBD1
V: TRBV6-1

CDR3: CSVVGSGGNTIYF
DNA: TGCAGCGTTGTAGGGTCGGGGGGAAACACCATATATTTT
J: TRBJ1-3
size: -
D: -
V: TRBV29-1

CDR3: CASSGGRDSTYEQYF
DNA: TGCGCCAGCAGCGGTGGCAGGGACTCTACCTACGAGCAGTACTTC
J: TRBJ2-7
size: -
D: -
V: TRBV5-1

CDR3: CSVDLTAPFYNEQFF
DNA: TGCAGCGTTGACCTCACAGCACCATTTTACAATGAGCAGTTCTTC
J: TRBJ2-1
size: -
D: -
V: TRBV29-1

CDR3: CASSASGGTGELFF
DNA: TGTGCCAGCAGTGCGTCAGGGGGCACCGGGGAGCTGTTTTTT
J: TRBJ2-2
size: -
D: TRBD1
V: TRBV25-1

CDR3: CASSLGGTGTSGSYEQYF
DNA: TGTGCCAGCAGCTTGGGAGGTACCGGGACTAGCGGGAGTTACGAGCAGTACTTC
J: TRBJ2-7
size: -
D: TRBD2
V: TRBV5-4

CDR3: CASTRDTANTEAFF
DNA: TGTGCCAGCACACGGGACACTGCGAACACTGAAGCTTTCTTT
J: TRBJ1-1
size: -
D: -
V: TRBV12-1

CDR3: CASSQTGTGVVGTQYF
DNA: TGCGCCAGCAGCCAAACCGGGACAGGGGTTGTCGGGACCCAGTACTTC
J: TRBJ2-5
size: -
D: TRBD1
V: TRBV4-1

CDR3: CASSFQGAVNQPQHF
DNA: TGTGCCAGCAGTTTCCAGGGGGCAGTAAATCAGCCCCAGCATTTT
J: TRBJ1-5
size: few
D: TRBD1
V: TRBV27

CDR3: CASSLYLAAPYEQYF
DNA: TGTGCCAGCAGCTTATATCTAGCGGCCCCCTACGAGCAGTACTTC
J: TRBJ2-7
size: -
D: TRBD2
V: TRBV7-3

CDR3: CASSLLASSTDTQYF
DNA: TGTGCCAGCAGTTTACTAGCCTCTAGCACAGATACGCAGTATTTT
J: TRBJ2-3
size: -
D: -
V: TRBV27